Shown below are 20 T cell receptor beta chains from a single sample sequenced in a study of blood T cell repertoires in COVID-19. TCRdb's table, derived via immunoSEQ multiplex PCR, lists solely in-frame clones and lacks some. The sample lists about 370,000 clones; roughly nine tenths were seen once. Sequenced input: PBMCs or T cells enriched from blood (not recorded which). Receptors were obtained from a man younger than 30 who had recovered from COVID-19.

The rearrangement joins TRBV28 to TRBJ1-3, with D possibly matching TRBD1 (6 bases). Trimming took off 5 bases at V and 0 bases at J, with 14 bases between the two ends. Germline CDR1 reads MDHEN; CDR2 reads SYDVKM. This CDR3 has 16 residues. CDR3 sequence reads: CASSPTGLNSGNTIYF. CDR3 coding DNA: TGTGCCAGCAGTCCCACAGGGTTAAACTCTGGAAACACCATATATTTT.

The chain couples TRBV4-3 to TRBJ1-2; D gene ambiguous. Trimming cost V 0 bases and J 8 bases, with 13 bases left between them. The CDR3 runs to 14 residues. Per the germline V gene, CDR1 is LGHNA and CDR2 is YSLEER. Written as DNA, the CDR3 is TGCGCCAGCAGCCAAGATCTGGAGCCCCCGGGCTACACCTTC. Its protein product is CASSQDLEPPGYTF.

This chain connects TRBV6-6 to TRBJ1-5; no reliable D call. The V end was cut by 0 bases, the J end by 7 bases, with 10 bases between. Germline-derived CDR1 and CDR2 are MNHNY and SVGAGI (reference sequence). This CDR3 contains 14 residues. The CDR3 sequence is CASSYSSGGQPQHF. CDR3 DNA sequence: TGTGCCAGCAGTTACTCATCCGGAGGACAGCCCCAGCATTTT.

The genes are TRBV19 and TRBJ1-4; D remains unclear. Germline CDR1 and CDR2: LNHDA and SQIVND (reference sequence). The CDR3 runs 14 residues. V lost 4 bases to trimming and J lost 0 bases, with 6 bases between them. CDR3 in DNA: TGTGCCAGTAGTACAACGGCAACTAATGAAAAACTGTTTTTT. Protein: CASSTTATNEKLFF.

The J gene is TRBJ1-1, the V gene TRBV5-1, with D tentatively TRBD1 (6 bases). Trimming shortened V by 4 bases and J by 0 bases, and 13 bases separated the two germline ends. The germline gives CDR1 SGHRS, CDR2 YFSETQ. The CDR3 sequence is 15 residues long. The CDR3 DNA is TGCGCCAGCAGCGCGTCAGGGGTTCTGAACACTGAAGCTTTCTTT. Residues: CASSASGVLNTEAFF.

The rearrangement joins TRBV28 to TRBJ1-2; no clear D. The V and J ends lost 6 bases and 1 base respectively, with 18 bases between them. The CDR3 has 16 residues. The germline CDR1 and CDR2 sequences are MDHEN and SYDVKM. CDR3: CASRRAGILLNYGYTF. For the CDR3, the DNA is TGTGCCAGCAGACGAGCCGGGATCCTACTTAACTATGGCTACACCTTC.

The V and J genes are TRBV3-1 (or the pseudogene TRBV3-2) and TRBJ1-3, with a possible D match to TRBD1 (5 bases). Germline V gene lookup returns CDR1 LGHDT and CDR2 YNNKEL (reference sequence). Trimming removed 0 bases at V and 0 bases at J, with 12 bases between. The CDR3 runs to 17 residues. The CDR3 sequence: CASSQDNRRSSGNTIYF. DNA for the CDR3: TGTGCCAGCAGCCAAGATAACAGGAGAAGCTCTGGAAACACCATATATTTT.

The genes are TRBV27 and TRBJ2-7; weak D call: TRBD2 (5 bases). CDR1 and CDR2 from the germline V gene are MNHEY and SMNVEV (reference sequence). The CDR3 contains 15 residues. The V and J ends lost 4 bases and 6 bases respectively, with 19 bases between them. In DNA form, the CDR3 reads TGTGCCAGCAGTTGGGTATCCGTTCGGGGTGGCGAGCAGTACTTC. Encoded protein: CASSWVSVRGGEQYF.

This chain links TRBV5-6 with TRBJ2-3; perhaps TRBD2 as D (6 bases). Trimming removed 5 bases from V and 7 bases from J, with 8 bases in between. CDR1 is SGHDT, CDR2 YYEEEE, per germline. The CDR3 runs to 11 residues. This CDR3 is CASRGGHTQYF. The CDR3 DNA follows: TGTGCCAGCAGAGGAGGGCATACGCAGTATTTT.

V and J are TRBV24-1 and TRBJ2-1; 9 bases are a match to TRBD1. This CDR3 contains 17 residues. From germline, CDR1 is KGHDR and CDR2 SFDVKD. With 3 bases clipped from V and 3 bases from J, the junction kept 8 bases outside the gene matches. The CDR3 is CATSDGETGGYYNEQFF. CDR3 DNA sequence: TGTGCCACCAGTGATGGGGAAACAGGGGGCTACTACAATGAGCAGTTCTTC.

The genes are TRBV3-1 (or the pseudogene TRBV3-2) and TRBJ2-3; TRBD2 matches 7 bases. CDR1 and CDR2 (germline): LGHDT, YNNKEL (reference sequence). The CDR3 sequence is 17 residues long. Trimming at V came to 0 bases and at J to 2 bases, leaving 8 bases not matched to a gene. CDR3 residues: CASSQDWASGFTDTQYF. CDR3 DNA sequence: TGTGCCAGCAGCCAAGATTGGGCTAGCGGTTTCACAGATACGCAGTATTTT.

CDR3 sequence reads: CASSPLGSEQYF. The CDR3 region has the DNA TGTGCCAGCTCACCACTGGGGAGCGAGCAGTACTTC. This chain uses TRBV18 with TRBJ2-7, with D maybe TRBD2 (5 bases). CDR1 KGHSH and CDR2 LQKENI come from the germline V gene. V lost 1 base and J lost 6, with 7 bases in between. This CDR3 is built from 12 residues.

V is TRBV6-6 and J is TRBJ1-2, with D maybe TRBD1 (5 bases). From germline, CDR1 is MNHNY and CDR2 SVGAGI (reference sequence). This CDR3 spans 15 amino acids. V gave up 0 bases and J gave up 3 bases, with 11 bases separating them. CDR3 in DNA: TGTGCCAGCAGTTACTCCAGCAGGGCGGACTATGGCTACACCTTC. It encodes CASSYSSRADYGYTF.

The gene calls are TRBV7-7 and TRBJ2-5, with 7 bases aligning to TRBD1. J was trimmed by 3 bases and V by 3 bases; bases with no gene match: 7. The CDR3 totals 15 residues. Germline values: CDR1 SSHAT, CDR2 FNYEAQ (reference sequence). CDR3 nucleotides: TGTGCCAGCAGCTTGGGGGCCGGGACAGAAGAGACCCAGTACTTC. As protein: CASSLGAGTEETQYF.

This clone was observed a few times. The chain recombines TRBV5-1 with TRBJ2-7; D is unresolved. Deletions cut 0 bases from V and 0 bases from J, with 13 bases between. The CDR3 sequence is 16 residues long. Germline V CDR1 and CDR2: SGHRS, YFSETQ. The CDR3 spells CASSLVLARYSYEQYF. The CDR3 nucleotides are TGCGCCAGCAGCTTGGTATTAGCCCGATACTCCTACGAGCAGTACTTC.

This clone appeared a single time. This chain connects TRBV7-6 to TRBJ2-7; 9 positions match TRBD1. This CDR3 spans 14 amino acids. The V gene end was trimmed by 5 bases and the J gene end by 3 bases; junction bases not matched to a gene: 5. Germline CDR1 reads SGHVS; CDR2 reads FNYEAQ. The DNA of the CDR3 is TGTGCCAGCAGCCCGCGGGACAGGGTCTACGAGCAGTACTTC. The encoded protein is CASSPRDRVYEQYF. Variable domain in full (rest from reference TRBV7-6 and TRBJ2-7): GAGVSQSPRYKVTKRGQDVALRCDPISGHVSLYWYRQALGQGPEFLTYFNYEAQQDKSGLPNDRFSAERPEGSISTLTIQRTEQRDSAMYRCASSPRDRVYEQYFGPGTRLTVT.

This chain uses TRBV7-2 with TRBJ2-5, with TRBD2 matching 11 bases. The CDR3 runs 17 residues. The germline gives CDR1 SGHTA, CDR2 FQGNSA. V lost 0 bases and J lost 1; bases outside the gene matches: 4. CDR3 coding DNA: TGTGCCAGCAGCTTAGCCGGGACTAGCGGTCTCCAAGAGACCCAGTACTTC. It translates to CASSLAGTSGLQETQYF.

This clone was counted between two and nine times. The rearrangement uses TRBV29-1 and TRBJ2-3; 9 bases align to TRBD2. The V gene's germline CDR1 is SQVTM and CDR2 ANQGSEA. The CDR3 loop spans 19 amino acids. With V trimmed by 6 bases and J by 1 base, 20 bases remained unmatched. CDR3 loop: CSVQGGLLAGASGTDTQYF. The CDR3 DNA is TGCAGCGTCCAGGGTGGGCTACTAGCGGGTGCGTCTGGCACAGATACGCAGTATTTT.

This chain connects TRBV5-1 to TRBJ2-2, with TRBD1 matching 11 bases. Looked up from germline, CDR1 is SGHRS and CDR2 is YFSETQ. The CDR3 totals 16 residues. Unmatched junction bases numbered 9, after V lost 4 bases and J lost 7 bases. The CDR3 DNA reads as TGCGCCAGCAGCACCGGGACAGGGGGATATGGCGGGGAGCTGTTTTTT. Translated: CASSTGTGGYGGELFF.

V usage is TRBV28 and J usage is TRBJ2-1, with a possible D match to TRBD1 (6 bases). This CDR3 region has 13 residues. In germline, CDR1 is MDHEN, CDR2 SYDVKM. V was shortened by 5 bases and J by 8 bases, with 13 bases between the two germline ends. The CDR3 loop is CASSRNQGHEQFF. CDR3 DNA sequence: TGTGCCAGCAGTCGTAATCAGGGGCATGAGCAGTTCTTC.